This T cell receptor (beta chain) was recovered during a study of blood T cell repertoires in COVID-19 (dated by TCRdb to 2018 to 2020). As for the study more broadly: Samples from collaborators originated in the United States, Italy and Spain and spanned both the acute and convalescent phases of COVID-19. Samples were obtained from the ongoing ImmuneRACE study (first 160 participants) and from some 1,200 subjects provided by 6 global collaborators. Subjects who had been exposed to COVID-19, were actively infected with it, or had recovered from it provided the deeply sampled blood TCRbeta repertoires that made up the dataset. A de-identified subject ID, COVID-19 status, age in years and sex were almost always included in the sample metadata. Where HLA class I and class II types were available, the types were taken from metadata supplied by the sample provider, not from assay-based typing. A freely available public database, intended as a resource for researchers studying the immune response to SARS-CoV-2, is where the repertoires were released. The prospective study material was composed of cDNA or gDNA derived from T cells, B-cell-depleted T cells, or PBMCs. Study-wide conclusions, independent of this receptor: The amount of clinical and demographic metadata varied by source and participant and was provided uncurated.

About this clone: The target of this receptor is not known. No much larger clonotype is one base removed from it; base qualities were not supplied.

The immunoSEQ Assay, a bias-controlled multiplex PCR, was used to amplify TCRbeta CDR3 regions from genomic DNA. Per the original workflow: Within the assay, amplification of reference gene primers was used to estimate how many nucleated cells each sample contained. To quantify the absolute abundance of each unique TCRbeta CDR3 rearrangement, sequence reads were collapsed and filtered. For each sample, productive Simpson clonality was calculated as the square root of Simpson's diversity index across productive rearrangements. The immuneACCESS repertoire file appears here via TCRdb, limited to in-frame rearrangements. These files lack a portion of the clones; in checked studies, under half of the deficit traces to unresolved V genes, and the cause of the others is not known. D and trimming come from the DNA, and the V and J calls and clone size come from that table. Counted in this sample were about 140,000 clones; about 87% of them appeared once. 8% to 13% of the sample belongs to the ten largest clones.

Collaborating institutions collected whole blood in K2EDTA tubes following their own protocols. For TCRbeta analysis, collaborator samples were shipped as frozen whole blood, as isolated PBMCs, or as DNA extracted from either sample type. Deletion took 7 bases off V and 0 bases off J, with a span of 13 bases between the germline ends. From its cysteine to its phenylalanine, the CDR3 spans 15 amino acids. Only CDR3 DNA is held: 45 bases, read in frame from base 1. Sequences LNHDA (CDR1) and SQIVND (CDR2) are obtained from the germline V gene (reference sequence). The material sequenced was peripheral blood. The chain is assembled from TRBV19 and TRBJ1-5; the D segment could be TRBD1, given 6 matching bases. This clonotype was obtained from a woman over 75 with acute or convalescent COVID-19. The nucleotide sequence is given as TGTGCCAGTACCGCACAGGGCTATAGCAATCAGCCCCAGCATTTT. It translates as CASTAQGYSNQPQHF.